This T cell receptor (beta chain) was documented in a study of OX40 agonist ivuxolimab in advanced cancers. At the level of the study: Ivuxolimab is a fully human IgG2 antibody that activates OX40 (CD134). Study conclusions and caveats: Partly responding patients at 0.1-3.0 mg/kg showed some of the smallest clonal expansion. Both blood CD4+ and CD8+ T cells showed clonal growth by week 6 at 0.1 to 3.0 mg/kg.

About this clone: Antigen: not known.

Here immunoSEQ multiplex PCR was the method, and the copy in TCRdb shows in-frame clones only, minus some. The sample lists roughly 130,000 clones; just over 90% were seen once. The CDR3 extends over 15 amino acids. V lost 3 bases and J 1 base, leaving 12 bases between the germline ends. Germline V lookup: CDR1 MDHEN, CDR2 SYDVKM. The receptor was derived from an adult with an advanced solid tumor such as melanoma, head and neck, liver or kidney cancer. This chain joins TRBV28 and TRBJ1-1; TRBD1 is a possible D gene (5 bases). Sequencing was performed on CD4+ or CD8+ T cells sorted from blood, taken in a trial of the OX40 agonist ivuxolimab. The CDR3 DNA reads as TGTGCCAGCAGTTTTCGGGGGACGTGGAACACTGAAGCTTTCTTT. Protein sequence: CASSFRGTWNTEAFF.